This T cell receptor beta chain was identified in a study of blood T cell repertoires in COVID-19. The V end was cut by 1 base, the J end by 4 bases, with 11 bases between. The germline V gene has CDR1 MGHRA and CDR2 YSYEKL. The CDR3 runs 14 residues. Libraries were prepared by immunoSEQ multiplex PCR; TCRdb keeps only in-frame clonotypes and omits some of them. The sample records approximately 50,000 clones, over 70% being singletons. The sequence was collected from a human donor in a cohort sampled during active COVID-19. Sequenced: peripheral blood. The V call is TRBV4-1, the J call TRBJ2-7; the D gene is possibly TRBD2 (6 bases). The chain's CDR3 is CASSQGSGSYEQYF. CDR3 bases: TGCGCCAGCAGCCAAGGATCCGGGAGTTACGAGCAGTACTTC.